The 10 T cell receptor beta chains reported below all come from one sample, sequenced in a study of blood T cell repertoires in COVID-19. Only in-frame clones appear in the TCRdb table, and some are missing; sequencing was by immunoSEQ multiplex PCR. The sample gives 400,000 to 450,000 clones, roughly nine tenths of which show up once; around 1.1% is in the top ten. The sequencing input was PBMCs or T cells enriched from blood (not recorded which). The receptors shown here come from a young man who had recovered from COVID-19.

The chain has TRBV14 and TRBJ2-7; 7 nucleotides line up with TRBD1. The germline CDR1 and CDR2 sequences are SGHDN and FVKESK. The ends lost 8 bases at V and 0 bases at J; junction bases unmatched: 7. This CDR3 comprises 14 residues. The CDR3 loop reads CASLDRTSSYEQYF. As DNA, the CDR3 is TGTGCCAGCCTGGACAGGACAAGCTCCTACGAGCAGTACTTC.

J is TRBJ2-7 and V is TRBV5-6; TRBD1 agrees at 10 bases. The V gene's germline CDR1 is SGHDT and CDR2 YYEEEE. There are 14 residues in the CDR3. V dropped 4 bases and J dropped 3; count of bases not matched to a gene: 4. CDR3 residues: CASSRDRGIYEQYF. The CDR3 DNA reads TGTGCCAGCAGCCGGGACAGGGGTATCTACGAGCAGTACTTC.

The genes are TRBV27 and TRBJ2-5; tentative D call: TRBD2 (6 bases). Germline CDR1 is MNHEY and CDR2 is SMNVEV (reference sequence). This CDR3 comprises 13 residues. V shed 8 bases and J shed 4 bases, with 14 bases lying between them. CDR3 nucleotides: TGTGCCAGCGCCCCGACTAGGCGAGAGACCCAGTACTTC. Translating it yields CASAPTRRETQYF.

J is TRBJ1-2 and V is TRBV28; D may be TRBD1 (5 bases). The V end was cut by 1 base, the J end by 4 bases, with 19 bases between. The CDR3 consists of 17 residues. Germline-derived CDR1 and CDR2 are MDHEN and SYDVKM. The CDR3 DNA reads as TGTGCCAGCAGTTTATCCCGGCCTCAGATTGGGGCCTATGGCTACACCTTC. Translating it yields CASSLSRPQIGAYGYTF.

J is TRBJ1-1 and V is TRBV5-1, with 9 bases lining up with TRBD1. The CDR3 covers 15 residues. The ends lost 5 bases at V and 1 base at J; junction bases unmatched: 6. CDR1 and CDR2 (germline): SGHRS, YFSETQ. CDR3 protein: CASSRTGVGNTEAFF. Here the CDR3 DNA reads TGCGCCAGCAGTCGGACAGGGGTTGGGAACACTGAAGCTTTCTTT.

The rearrangement links TRBV7-6 to TRBJ1-2; 8 bases are shared with TRBD1. The V gene end was trimmed by 5 bases and the J gene end by 5 bases; junction bases not matched to a gene: 10. Germline lookup yields CDR1 SGHVS and CDR2 FNYEAQ. The CDR3 is 15 residues long. The CDR3 nucleotides read TGTGCCAGCAGCGGTGGGGACAGGAAATTATATGGCTACACCTTC. This sequence encodes CASSGGDRKLYGYTF.

This clone appeared once. CDR3 DNA: TGCGCCAGCAGCCAACTACAGGGGGCAAAGCATTTT. Translation: CASSQLQGAKHF. The V and J genes are TRBV4-1 and TRBJ1-5, with 9 positions matching TRBD1. From germline, CDR1 is MGHRA and CDR2 YSYEKL. V was pared by 2 bases and J by 14 bases, with 4 bases of the junction left unmatched. The length of the CDR3 is 12 residues.

The chain combines TRBV28 with TRBJ1-2, with a tentative D call TRBD1 (5 bases). This CDR3 is 15 amino acids long. The V gene's germline CDR1 is MDHEN and CDR2 SYDVKM. The V end lost 3 bases, the J end lost 4 bases, and 15 bases lay between the germline ends. The CDR3 loop reads CASSFSSGTVYGYTF. The CDR3 DNA is TGTGCCAGCAGTTTCTCTTCCGGGACTGTCTATGGCTACACCTTC.

This clone showed up just a few times. The chain links TRBV27 to TRBJ2-7; D gene unclear. CDR1 is MNHEY, CDR2 SMNVEV, per germline (reference sequence). Trimming shortened V by 4 bases and J by 3 bases, and 13 bases separated the two germline ends. The CDR3 loop spans 14 amino acids. The CDR3 region has the DNA TGTGCCAGCAGTTCATCCATATTAGTCTACGAGCAGTACTTC. Amino acids: CASSSSILVYEQYF.

For the CDR3, the DNA is TGTGCCAGCAGCCAAGATCTTGGCGGGAGCGGAGATACGCAGTATTTT. Translation gives CASSQDLGGSGDTQYF. The chain is built from TRBV3-1 (or the pseudogene TRBV3-2) and TRBJ2-3; 7 bases map to TRBD2. Per the germline V gene, CDR1 is LGHDT and CDR2 is YNNKEL (reference sequence). Unmatched junction bases numbered 8, after V lost 0 bases and J lost 5 bases. This CDR3 is 16 amino acids long.